The rows below give T cell receptor beta chains drawn from one sample of a study of blood T cell repertoires in COVID-19. The method was immunoSEQ multiplex PCR; TCRdb's version includes in-frame clones alone and lacks a portion of them. In the table there are about 200,000 clones, about 88% of which are singletons. The sequenced sample consisted of peripheral blood. These receptors all come from a human donor in a cohort sampled during active COVID-19. Each CDR3 is given with its conserved first and last residue. The order of the fields is CDR3 DNA, CDR3 protein, V gene, D gene, clone size, J gene. A D gene is named only where the DNA matches it firmly. Expanded clones are given a class, and other clones once, few, many or no size at all.

CDR3 DNA: TGTGCCAGCAGGACCCGGGACTACATTAGGGAGCAGTACTTC; CDR3 protein: CASRTRDYIREQYF; V gene: TRBV2; D gene: TRBD2; clone size: NA; J gene: TRBJ2-7
CDR3 DNA: TGTGCCAGCAGCTTAGAAGGACTAGCATTGGAGACCCAGTACTTC; CDR3 protein: CASSLEGLALETQYF; V gene: TRBV7-2; D gene: TRBD2; clone size: NA; J gene: TRBJ2-5
CDR3 DNA: TGTGCCAGCTCACTACTGACAGGGGAGGTGGCTGAAGCTTTCTTT; CDR3 protein: CASSLLTGEVAEAFF; V gene: TRBV18; D gene: TRBD1; clone size: NA; J gene: TRBJ1-1
CDR3 DNA: TGTGCCAGCAGACTTAAAACTAGCGGAACCTACGAGCAGTACTTC; CDR3 protein: CASRLKTSGTYEQYF; V gene: TRBV27; D gene: TRBD2; clone size: once; J gene: TRBJ2-7
CDR3 DNA: TGTGCCAGCAGCTCCCTAACCACTAGCCGGGGGCTGTTTTTT; CDR3 protein: CASSSLTTSRGLFF; V gene: TRBV5-6; D gene: NA; clone size: NA; J gene: TRBJ2-2
CDR3 DNA: TGTGCCAGCAGCAGAGGAGGAGGTACTAGCGGGAGGGCCGGTGGCCTCTACGAGCAGTACTTC; CDR3 protein: CASSRGGGTSGRAGGLYEQYF; V gene: TRBV21-1; D gene: NA; clone size: NA; J gene: TRBJ2-7
CDR3 DNA: TGTGCCAGCAGTGAAGCGGTGGGACAGGGGAATCAGCCCCAGCATTTT; CDR3 protein: CASSEAVGQGNQPQHF; V gene: TRBV6-1; D gene: TRBD1; clone size: NA; J gene: TRBJ1-5
CDR3 DNA: TGTGCCAGCAGCCCACAGGGGCAGAACACTGAAGCTTTCTTT; CDR3 protein: CASSPQGQNTEAFF; V gene: TRBV28; D gene: TRBD1; clone size: NA; J gene: TRBJ1-1
CDR3 DNA: TGTGCCAGCAGCGAGAGCAAAGATATATATTATAATTCACCCCTCCACTTT; CDR3 protein: CASSESKDIYYNSPLHF; V gene: TRBV9; D gene: NA; clone size: NA; J gene: TRBJ1-6
CDR3 DNA: TGTGCCAGCAGCTCAGTAGACAGGGGCAAGGGCTCTGGGGCCAACGTCCTGACTTTC; CDR3 protein: CASSSVDRGKGSGANVLTF; V gene: TRBV5-6; D gene: TRBD1; clone size: NA; J gene: TRBJ2-6
CDR3 DNA: TGTGCCAGCAACAAAGTGGGCGGGAGACGGGATACGCAGTATTTT; CDR3 protein: CASNKVGGRRDTQYF; V gene: TRBV27; D gene: TRBD2; clone size: NA; J gene: TRBJ2-3
CDR3 DNA: TGCGCCAGCAGCTTGGGCGGGAAGGACGAGCAGTACTTC; CDR3 protein: CASSLGGKDEQYF; V gene: TRBV5-1; D gene: NA; clone size: NA; J gene: TRBJ2-7
CDR3 DNA: TGTGCCTTAGACAGGGGATGGGACGAGCAGTACTTC; CDR3 protein: CALDRGWDEQYF; V gene: TRBV30; D gene: TRBD1; clone size: NA; J gene: TRBJ2-7
CDR3 DNA: TGTGCCAGTCTGCGGGAGGGCTCCAATGAGCAGTTCTTC; CDR3 protein: CASLREGSNEQFF; V gene: TRBV19; D gene: TRBD2; clone size: NA; J gene: TRBJ2-1
CDR3 DNA: TGTGCCAGCAGTTTTAATTATCCTAATCAGCCCCAGCATTTT; CDR3 protein: CASSFNYPNQPQHF; V gene: TRBV27; D gene: NA; clone size: NA; J gene: TRBJ1-5
CDR3 DNA: TGTGCCAGCAGTGGAGACTACATGAACACCGGGGAGCTGTTTTTT; CDR3 protein: CASSGDYMNTGELFF; V gene: TRBV2; D gene: NA; clone size: NA; J gene: TRBJ2-2
CDR3 DNA: TGTGCCAGCAGCATGGACAGGACTATTCAGTACTTC; CDR3 protein: CASSMDRTIQYF; V gene: TRBV11-1; D gene: TRBD1; clone size: NA; J gene: TRBJ2-4
CDR3 DNA: TGTGCCAGCAGCGTAAGAGCGGGAGACATCGGGGAGCTGTTTTTT; CDR3 protein: CASSVRAGDIGELFF; V gene: TRBV9; D gene: TRBD2; clone size: once; J gene: TRBJ2-2
CDR3 DNA: TGTGCCACGCACAGAGAGCTGAACACTGAAGCTTTCTTT; CDR3 protein: CATHRELNTEAFF; V gene: TRBV30; D gene: NA; clone size: NA; J gene: TRBJ1-1
CDR3 DNA: TGTGCCAGCAGCTCCCATGGGGGCCGCTCTGGAAACACCATATATTTT; CDR3 protein: CASSSHGGRSGNTIYF; V gene: TRBV3-1/TRBV3-2; D gene: NA; clone size: NA; J gene: TRBJ1-3
CDR3 DNA: TGTGCCAGTAGTAGTAACCACCTGAACGGGCAGTTCTTC; CDR3 protein: CASSSNHLNGQFF; V gene: TRBV19; D gene: NA; clone size: once; J gene: TRBJ2-1
CDR3 DNA: TGTGCCAGCAGCTTAGTGGGGACTAGCTCCTACGAGCAGTACTTC; CDR3 protein: CASSLVGTSSYEQYF; V gene: TRBV11-2; D gene: TRBD2; clone size: few; J gene: TRBJ2-7
CDR3 DNA: TGTGCCAGTAGTAAACGACAGGGATCTCTTTCCTACAATGAGCAGTTCTTC; CDR3 protein: CASSKRQGSLSYNEQFF; V gene: TRBV19; D gene: TRBD1; clone size: NA; J gene: TRBJ2-1
CDR3 DNA: TGTGCCAGTTCCAATATGCCCGGGACTGATTTCCACTTT; CDR3 protein: CASSNMPGTDFHF; V gene: TRBV19; D gene: NA; clone size: once; J gene: TRBJ1-6
CDR3 DNA: TGCGCCAGCAGCCAAGGGGCAGGGTTTGGAAACACCATATATTTT; CDR3 protein: CASSQGAGFGNTIYF; V gene: TRBV4-3; D gene: NA; clone size: NA; J gene: TRBJ1-3
CDR3 DNA: TGCGCCAGCAGCCAAGAGTTGGCAGGGGGCTCCTACGAGCAGTACTTC; CDR3 protein: CASSQELAGGSYEQYF; V gene: TRBV4-1; D gene: TRBD1; clone size: NA; J gene: TRBJ2-7
CDR3 DNA: TGTGCCAGCAGCCATCCGCAAGAGACCCAGTACTTC; CDR3 protein: CASSHPQETQYF; V gene: TRBV4-2; D gene: NA; clone size: NA; J gene: TRBJ2-5
CDR3 DNA: TGTGCCAGCAGCTTCACAGGGGATACGCAGTATTTT; CDR3 protein: CASSFTGDTQYF; V gene: TRBV7-2; D gene: NA; clone size: NA; J gene: TRBJ2-3
CDR3 DNA: TGTGCCAGCAGCTTAGGGGGGGCCCCGTTGGGGGAGCAGTTCTTC; CDR3 protein: CASSLGGAPLGEQFF; V gene: TRBV5-6; D gene: NA; clone size: NA; J gene: TRBJ2-1